The clone carrying this T cell receptor (beta chain) was recorded only once. Antigen specificity is unknown. The data originate from a study of shared clonotypes between healthy human individuals. The CDR3 has 14 residues. V lost 4 bases to trimming and J lost 3 bases, with 11 bases between them. Germline V CDR1 and CDR2: SGHNT, YYREEE (reference sequence). Study results and limitations: Among the subsets, naive ones generally showed larger estimated richness than memory ones.

Assay: immunoSEQ multiplex PCR; the TCRdb copy retains only in-frame clones and omits some. Found here are about 2.4 million clones, around 94% of them singletons; the top ten hold roughly 0.13%. The TCR originated in a man in his late teens or twenties in good health. Sequences were obtained from naive CD4+ T cells sorted from blood. The subset is: CD45RA+ positively selected. The chain joins TRBV5-4 to TRBJ2-1; D is perhaps TRBD2 (6 bases). The CDR3: CASSHPGLYNEQFF. DNA of the CDR3: TGTGCCAGCAGCCATCCGGGACTCTACAATGAGCAGTTCTTC.